Below, one TCR beta chain is given with its context. Its antigen is not known. This entry belongs to a study of T cell responses to AZD1222 COVID-19 vaccine. The study, taken as a whole, reports: Repertoires were sampled only after the peak T cell response. Two doses of AZD1222 preceded a rise in Spike-specific TCR breadth and depth. Donors in the cohort were predominantly white British and more often female, and clonal diversity was possibly underestimated.

The data were produced by immunoSEQ multiplex PCR, yet TCRdb's version contains in-frame clones alone and is incomplete. The sample has hundreds of thousands of clones; about 94% are singletons. Second doses were pooled across both intervals (about 4 or about 12 weeks). Trimming removed 3 bases at V and 6 bases at J, with 6 bases between. Per germline, CDR1 MNHEY and CDR2 SMNVEV (reference sequence). CDR3 length: 13 amino acids. The TCR originated in an adult who received the AZD1222 COVID-19 vaccine. V and J are TRBV27 and TRBJ1-6; D perhaps matches TRBD1 (5 bases). The sequencing here drew on peripheral blood, taken 28 days after the second AZD1222 dose. The CDR3, as DNA: TGTGCCAGCAGTTTTGGGGGTAATTCACCCCTCCACTTT. Protein product: CASSFGGNSPLHF.